This T cell receptor (beta chain) appears in the sequencing data of a study of cytomegalovirus exposure and HLA in healthy donors (dated by TCRdb to 2017 to 2019). Study-level background: In an earlier analysis of some 610 of the donors, 276 Gb of sequence data and 90 million to 120 million unique TCR beta sequences from about 190 million T cells were reported. Around 300 gigabases of sequencing data and approximately 85 million unique TCR sequences were included in an early release covering several hundred HLA-typed donors. Of the 300 to 500 genotyped donors, 80% to 90% were placed in the genetic ancestry cluster associated with self-reported Caucasian donors. The study was designed to test whether signatures of past pathogen exposure could be identified by cataloging public T cell receptors. The study profiled the T cell repertoires of about 640 subjects by immunosequencing and related them to cytomegalovirus serostatus. A separate validation cohort of over a hundred different subjects was used in addition to the approximately 700-subject first cohort. The study combined high-throughput TCR immunosequencing, statistical association of individual TCRs with disease status, and machine learning to predict cytomegalovirus infection status. In a later analysis, previously published TCR beta repertoires from 600 to 850 donors were re-analyzed and high-resolution HLA genotyping was added so that TCR occurrence patterns could be studied. The later analysis used no new phenotypic data to find candidate immune exposures, relying instead on TCR beta sequences and their occurrence across donors. An earlier analysis of 587 of the donors used high-throughput TCR beta sequencing to judge whether each TCR beta V gene segment behaved as functional or pseudogenic. Alongside the repertoire data, information on donor age, sex, ethnicity and CMV serostatus was compiled. In a later genetic analysis, genome-wide SNP genotypes for about 55% of the 666 donors were used, and that subset was treated as a discovery cohort. Every discovery cohort repertoire had been produced on one sequencing platform. Class I and class II HLA loci were covered by the typing at four-digit resolution. The number of donors typed differed by locus, with about 629-630 for A, B, C, DRB1 and DQB1, around 500 for DQA1, over 600 for DPA1, and approximately 470 for DPB1. About 5 DR-DQ haplotypes were handled as single units for association and clustering, since linkage in the cohort was strong. Among about 400 genotyped donors of the cohort, an average of about 220,000 unique TCR beta nucleotide sequences was sequenced per donor, of which about 18% were non-productive. What the study reported, not specific to this receptor: Three of the identified cytomegalovirus-associated TCR beta chains were confirmed in vitro to be specific for cytomegalovirus antigens. In a later analysis, HLA-associated TCR beta chains showed more clonal expansion and lower generation probabilities than non-associated chains that were equally common. A further reported finding was that TCR beta sequences accurately predicted the HLA-A and HLA-B alleles for most subjects in the first cohort. A cluster of highly shared sequence variants was judged likely to represent a technical artifact of the sequencing pipeline. Several of the top co-occurrence clusters appeared to be linked to parvovirus B19, influenza, CMV and Epstein-Barr virus, according to a later analysis. Some IMGT-functional V segments, including TRBV6-2 and TRBV6-3, could not be told apart with the 87-base-pair reads, so those segments were excluded. The presence/absence analyses assumed that sequencing depth was roughly uniform across donors, and that assumption may not be true. Immune exposure information for the cohort was limited to CMV serostatus. When HLA alleles, especially DR and DQ, strongly co-occurred, TCR associations were difficult to assign to individual alleles. The classifier was reported to diagnose cytomegalovirus status with high specificity and sensitivity in both the original cohort and the validation cohort. Most TCR sequences were observed very rarely across donors, whereas some public TCRs were present in many individuals. A later analysis associated 15,000 to 20,000 TCR beta sequences with specific HLA alleles at a false discovery rate of 0.05. Broadly in line with IMGT annotations, most TCR beta V segments showed up in productive rearrangements about 90% or about 30% of the time in an earlier analysis of several hundred of the donors. In a later analysis, most CMV-associated TCR beta chains were found to appear HLA-restricted, with HLA associations seemingly driven largely by CMV exposure. Correlated functional status among segregating V segments might reflect linkage disequilibrium, but an unknown experimental factor could not be ruled out. HLA typing was unavailable for some donors at each locus, so association tests used only the typed subset. According to a later analysis, TCR association rates differed among HLA loci, with DRB1 alleles showing the most associated TCRs and HLA-C alleles showing the fewest. Compared with the roughly 600-donor mean, donors in an Asian-associated ancestry cluster had fewer N-insertions in productive TCRs, according to a later genetic analysis. In a later genetic analysis, a missense DCLRE1C variant was associated with V-gene and J-gene trimming of TCR beta chains, and the association was replicated in an independent cohort. Because counts were too low, about 15 rarely observed V segments, including chromosome 9 orphons, were left out of the earlier analysis of several hundred of the donors. The study gave a list of about 160 TCR beta chains associated with cytomegalovirus. The authors suggested that the approach could potentially be extended to other disease states and immunological phenotypes. The cohort was sequenced for TCR beta chains only, and without alpha or paired-chain data the features that could be detected were limited.

The library was produced with the immunoSEQ multiplex PCR assay. The multiplex PCR relied on a mix of 60 forward primers for TCR Vbeta segments and 13 reverse primers for TCR Jbeta segments. Amplification of the CDR3 region of rearranged TCR beta genes was performed with a multiplex PCR assay on genomic DNA. The Illumina HiSeq System was used to sequence the amplified TCR beta libraries as 87-base-pair reads. The source study handled its data this way. Across the 670 or so repertoires, a later analysis counted approximately 83 million unique TCR beta chains, 9.5 million to 13 million of which were shared by at least two donors. Raw reads were error-corrected and collapsed into unique sequences by a nearest-neighbor algorithm in which closely related sequences were merged to remove PCR and sequencing errors. CDR3 sequences were aligned to IMGT reference sequences to assign V, D and J gene segments. Each retained sequence needed at least a six-nucleotide match to both a V gene segment and a J gene segment. A rearrangement counted as productive if the CDR3 had no stop codons and remained in frame with V and J, and every other rearrangement counted as non-productive. CDR3 was defined according to IMGT convention as the region running from the second conserved V-encoded cysteine to the conserved J-encoded phenylalanine. Sequences without an unambiguous match to a single V gene segment were excluded from the earlier analysis of 450 to 650 of the donors. In an earlier analysis of 587 of the donors, a V segment was called functional when productive rearrangements were above 56.7%, and segregating when the standard deviation between donors exceeded 5%. To diagnose cytomegalovirus status from the catalog of TCR beta chain sequences, a statistical classification framework was built. A later analysis assigned V and J genes by comparing TCR nucleotide sequences with IMGT/GENE-DB human TR gene sequences. A later analysis assigned CDR3 sequences and most-parsimonious VDJ recombination scenarios with the TCRdist pipeline. In a later analysis, every TCR beta chain was defined by the combination of its CDR3 amino acid sequence and its V-gene family, and reads without a unique V-gene family were dropped. To address suspected cross-contamination and a sequencing artifact, a later analysis removed over 500 highly shared, low-generation-probability nucleotide sequences. A later analysis calculated a clonal expansion index for each public chain from normalized within-repertoire ranks of inferred template counts. A later analysis computed generation probabilities with a VDJ recombination model fitted to out-of-frame rearrangements, and checked the results against IGoR. In a later analysis, TCR-TCR, TCR-HLA and TCR-CMV co-occurrence was scored with hypergeometric tests, and a repertoire-size bias correction was applied to TCR pairs. In a later analysis, false discovery rates were estimated by permuting HLA or CMV assignments 20 times. A later analysis grouped co-occurring TCRs with DBSCAN, adding TCRdist sequence similarity when clustering within HLA-allele-positive subsets. Co-occurrence clustering excluded repertoires with fewer than 30,000 or more than 120,000 public chains, plus five with anomalous nucleotide sharing. TCRdb retrieved this table from immuneACCESS and kept in-frame rearrangements only. Not all clones are present; in checked studies, unresolved V genes account for under half, and no reason is known for the remainder. The D gene and trimming were derived from the DNA, and the V and J assignments and clone size from that table. This sample comprises more than 150,000 clones, approximately 73% of them detected only once. Jointly, the top ten make up 2% to 3% of the sample.

For this clone: Its antigen remains undetermined. One base away there is no much larger clone; base qualities are not given.

The CDR3 covers 16 residues, taking in both the cysteine and the phenylalanine. Only CDR3 DNA remains: 48 bases, in frame from the first base. For CDR1 and CDR2, the germline V gene lists SGHVS and FNYEAQ. V loses 5 bases at its end and J loses 1 base; junction bases beyond the gene matches: 4. The cohort comprised 550 to 700 healthy bone marrow donors. At the time of sampling, every cohort member was nominally healthy, though immune exposures that went unrecorded were likely present. The donor tested CMV seropositive, placing the donor among the 250 to 350 seropositive members of the cohort. A peripheral blood sample was provided by each donor, and peripheral blood mononuclear cells were used for TCR beta sequencing. Genomic DNA was extracted from the blood cell samples with the Qiagen DNeasy Blood Extraction Kit.

Material for sequencing was PBMCs. This receptor was obtained from a woman aged 30 to 39 in good health and CMV-seropositive. Recombination connected TRBV7-6 to TRBJ2-3; TRBD1 lines up with 12 middle nucleotides. The CDR3 reads as follows: CASSMGQGAGTDTQYF. The bases read TGTGCCAGCAGCATGGGACAGGGGGCCGGCACAGATACGCAGTATTTT. Supplemented by the reference TRBV7-6 and TRBJ2-3 proteins around the CDR3, the complete variable domain is GAGVSQSPRYKVTKRGQDVALRCDPISGHVSLYWYRQALGQGPEFLTYFNYEAQQDKSGLPNDRFSAERPEGSISTLTIQRTEQRDSAMYRCASSMGQGAGTDTQYFGPGTRLTVL.